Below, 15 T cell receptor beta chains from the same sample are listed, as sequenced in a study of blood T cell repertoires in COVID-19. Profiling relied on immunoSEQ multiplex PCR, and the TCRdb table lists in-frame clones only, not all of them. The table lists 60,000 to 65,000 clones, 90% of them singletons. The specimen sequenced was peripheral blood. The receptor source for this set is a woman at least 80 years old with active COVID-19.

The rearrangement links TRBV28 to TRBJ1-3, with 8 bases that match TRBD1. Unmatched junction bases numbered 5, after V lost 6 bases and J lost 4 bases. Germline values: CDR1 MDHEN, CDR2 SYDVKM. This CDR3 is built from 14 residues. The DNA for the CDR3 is TGTGCCAGCAGGGACAGGGATCCAGGAAACACCATATATTTT. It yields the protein CASRDRDPGNTIYF.

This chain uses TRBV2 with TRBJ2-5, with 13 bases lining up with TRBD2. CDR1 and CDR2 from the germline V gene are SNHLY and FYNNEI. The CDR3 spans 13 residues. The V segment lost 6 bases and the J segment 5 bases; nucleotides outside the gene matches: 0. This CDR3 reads CASRTSGRETQYF. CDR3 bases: TGTGCCAGCAGGACTAGCGGGAGGGAGACCCAGTACTTC.

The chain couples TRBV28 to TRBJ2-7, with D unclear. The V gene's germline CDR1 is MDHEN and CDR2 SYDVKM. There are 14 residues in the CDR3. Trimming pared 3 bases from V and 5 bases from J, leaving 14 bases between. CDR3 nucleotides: TGTGCCAGCAGTTTTTTTGGTAGCTGGGACGAGCAGTACTTC. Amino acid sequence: CASSFFGSWDEQYF.

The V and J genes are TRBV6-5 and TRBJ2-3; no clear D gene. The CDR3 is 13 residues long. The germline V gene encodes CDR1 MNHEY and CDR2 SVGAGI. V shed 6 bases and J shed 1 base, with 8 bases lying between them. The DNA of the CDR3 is TGTGCCAGCAGGAGTCCCCGCACAGATACGCAGTATTTT. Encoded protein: CASRSPRTDTQYF.

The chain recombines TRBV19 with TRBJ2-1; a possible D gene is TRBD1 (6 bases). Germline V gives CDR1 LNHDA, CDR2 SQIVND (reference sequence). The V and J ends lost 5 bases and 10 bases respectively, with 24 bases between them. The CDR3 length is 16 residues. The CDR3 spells CASSAHGGHRRFEQFF. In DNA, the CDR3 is TGTGCCAGTAGTGCCCATGGGGGCCACAGGCGTTTCGAGCAGTTCTTC.

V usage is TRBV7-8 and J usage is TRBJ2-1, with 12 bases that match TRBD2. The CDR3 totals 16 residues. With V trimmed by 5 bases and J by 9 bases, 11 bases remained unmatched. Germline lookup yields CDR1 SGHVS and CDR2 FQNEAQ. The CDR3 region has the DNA TGTGCCAGCAGCGGAGAACTAGCGGGGGGATTAGGTGAGCAGTTCTTC. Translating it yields CASSGELAGGLGEQFF.

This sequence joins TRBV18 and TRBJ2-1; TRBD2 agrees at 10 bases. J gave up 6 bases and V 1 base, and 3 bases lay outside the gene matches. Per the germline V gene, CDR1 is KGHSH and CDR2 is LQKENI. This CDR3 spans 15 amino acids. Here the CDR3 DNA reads TGTGCCAGCTCACCACGTTCTAGCGGGAGCAATGAGCAGTTCTTC. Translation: CASSPRSSGSNEQFF.

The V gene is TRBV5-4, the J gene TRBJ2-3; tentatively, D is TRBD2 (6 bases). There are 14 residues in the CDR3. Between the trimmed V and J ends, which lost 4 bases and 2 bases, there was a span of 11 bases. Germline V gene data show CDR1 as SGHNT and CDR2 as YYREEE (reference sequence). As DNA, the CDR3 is TGTGCCAGCAGCACCGGGACTTTCACAGATACGCAGTATTTT. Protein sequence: CASSTGTFTDTQYF.

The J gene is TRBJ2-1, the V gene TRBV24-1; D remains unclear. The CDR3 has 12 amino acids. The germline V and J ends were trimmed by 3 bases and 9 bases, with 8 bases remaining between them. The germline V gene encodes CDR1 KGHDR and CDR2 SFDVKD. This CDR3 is CATSDPASEQFF. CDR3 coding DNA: TGTGCCACCAGTGATCCTGCCAGTGAGCAGTTCTTC.

The CDR3 region is CASSQGGARADTQYF. CDR3 in DNA: TGTGCCAGCAGCCAAGGCGGGGCACGAGCAGATACGCAGTATTTT. J is TRBJ2-3 and V is TRBV3-1 (or the pseudogene TRBV3-2); a weak D match, TRBD2 (6 bases). There are 15 residues in the CDR3. The V end lost 1 base, the J end lost 4 bases, and 12 bases lay between the germline ends. Germline V lookup: CDR1 LGHDT, CDR2 YNNKEL (reference sequence).

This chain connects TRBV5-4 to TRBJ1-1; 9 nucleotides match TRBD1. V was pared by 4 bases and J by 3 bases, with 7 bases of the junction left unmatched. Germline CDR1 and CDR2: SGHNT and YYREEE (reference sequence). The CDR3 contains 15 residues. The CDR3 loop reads CASSPGQGGYTEAFF. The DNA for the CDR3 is TGTGCCAGCAGCCCGGGACAGGGAGGGTACACTGAAGCTTTCTTT.

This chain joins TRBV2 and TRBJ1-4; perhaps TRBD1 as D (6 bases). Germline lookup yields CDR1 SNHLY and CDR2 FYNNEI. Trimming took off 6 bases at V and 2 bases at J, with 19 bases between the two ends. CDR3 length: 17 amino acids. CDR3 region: CASRTGMVGLTNEKLFF. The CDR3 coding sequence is TGTGCCAGCAGAACAGGGATGGTTGGCCTTACTAATGAAAAACTGTTTTTT.

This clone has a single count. CDR3 region: CASSHHFRGISYEQYF. In nucleotides, the CDR3 is TGTGCCAGCAGCCATCACTTCAGGGGTATCTCCTACGAGCAGTACTTC. The rearrangement joins TRBV11-2 to TRBJ2-7; D might be TRBD1 (6 bases). The V and J ends lost 5 bases and 0 bases respectively, with 17 bases between them. The CDR3 has 16 amino acids. The germline gives CDR1 SGHAT, CDR2 FQNNGV.

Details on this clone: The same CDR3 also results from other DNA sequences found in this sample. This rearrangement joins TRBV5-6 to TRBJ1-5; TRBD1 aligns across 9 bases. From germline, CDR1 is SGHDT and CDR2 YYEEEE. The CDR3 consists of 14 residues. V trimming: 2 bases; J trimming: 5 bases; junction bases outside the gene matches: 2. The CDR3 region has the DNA TGTGCCAGCAGCTTAGGACAGGGGTATCAGCCCCAGCATTTT. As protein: CASSLGQGYQPQHF.

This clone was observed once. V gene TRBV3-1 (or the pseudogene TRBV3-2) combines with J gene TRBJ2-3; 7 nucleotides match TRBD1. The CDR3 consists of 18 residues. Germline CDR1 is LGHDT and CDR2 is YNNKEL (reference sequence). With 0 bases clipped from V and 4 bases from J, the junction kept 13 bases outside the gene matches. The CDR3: CASSQDTRTGLLADTQYF. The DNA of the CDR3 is TGTGCCAGCAGCCAAGATACAAGGACAGGACTGTTGGCAGATACGCAGTATTTT.